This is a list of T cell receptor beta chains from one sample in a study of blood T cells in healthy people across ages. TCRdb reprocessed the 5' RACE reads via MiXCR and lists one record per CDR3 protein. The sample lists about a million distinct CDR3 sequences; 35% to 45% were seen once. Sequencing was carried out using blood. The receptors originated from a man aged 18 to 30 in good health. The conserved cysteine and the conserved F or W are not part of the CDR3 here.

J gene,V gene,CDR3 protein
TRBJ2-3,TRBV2,ASSGQPADTQY
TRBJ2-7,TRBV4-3,ASSQGSGDYEQY
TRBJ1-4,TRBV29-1,SVAAREGEKLF
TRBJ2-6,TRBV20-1,SARNGQTGANVLT
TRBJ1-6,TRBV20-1,SAPLPGSSYNSPLH
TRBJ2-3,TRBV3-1,ASSQRVSTDTQY
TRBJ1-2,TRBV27,ASSPDGAGYGYT
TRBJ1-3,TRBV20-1,SAETGNTIY
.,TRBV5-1,ASSLDWRPYEQY
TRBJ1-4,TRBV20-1,SARDSRRDEKLF
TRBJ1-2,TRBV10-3,AIRENRACGYT